The 27 T cell receptor beta chains below come from one sample, sequenced in a study of vaccination effects on CD4 cells after COVID-19. TCRdb keeps only in-frame clones here, not all; method: immunoSEQ multiplex PCR. The data hold fewer than 85,000 clones, with roughly 79% observed a single time. For these receptors, no antigen is known. The ViraFEST assay expanded antigen-specific CD4+ T cells with viral peptide pools before sequencing. Between days 9 and 10 of culture, CD4+ T cells were separated out. Each participant received a vaccine that was either BNT162b2 or mRNA-1273, given as two doses. The sequencing here drew on CD4+ T cells from PBMCs cultured with HCoV-OC43 spike peptides, taken after COVID-19 vaccination. Subset denoted: HCoV-OC43 spike overlapping peptide pool stimulation. All receptors derive from a human donor who received a COVID-19 vaccine.

With respect to this clone: The same CDR3 is also encoded by other DNA sequences in this sample. V is TRBV5-1 and J is TRBJ2-3, with D possibly being TRBD2 (5 bases). The germline V and J ends were trimmed by 0 bases and 3 bases, with 8 bases remaining between them. CDR3 length equals 14 residues. Looked up from germline, CDR1 is SGHRS and CDR2 is YFSETQ. In nucleotides, the CDR3 is TGCGCCAGCAGCTTGGGAAGCGGAACAGATACGCAGTATTTT. Its translation: CASSLGSGTDTQYF.

The chain links TRBV18 to TRBJ1-5; 9 nucleotides agree with TRBD1. V gave up 4 bases and J gave up 6 bases; unmatched junction bases: 13. Germline V gene sequence: CDR1 KGHSH, CDR2 LQKENI. The CDR3 contains 17 residues. This CDR3 reads CASSLQAGTGRAQPQHF. The CDR3, as DNA: TGTGCCAGCTCACTCCAAGCCGGGACAGGGAGGGCTCAGCCCCAGCATTTT.

The CDR3 coding sequence is TGTGCCAGTAGTAAACAAGTCCCCAGGGAACGAAGTAAGCTGTTTTTT. Amino acids: CASSKQVPRERSKLFF. The chain carries TRBV19 and TRBJ1-4; tentative D call: TRBD1 (5 bases). CDR3 size: 16 residues. Germline-derived CDR1 and CDR2 are LNHDA and SQIVND (reference sequence). Trimming shortened V by 4 bases and J by 14 bases, and 26 bases separated the two germline ends.

This clone was seen a handful of times. The gene calls are TRBV28 and TRBJ1-1; D remains ambiguous. With 9 bases removed from V and 2 bases from J, the gap between germline ends came to 16 bases. This CDR3 is built from 14 residues. Germline V CDR1 and CDR2: MDHEN, SYDVKM. This CDR3 reads CASFSEDINTEAFF. DNA of the CDR3: TGTGCCAGTTTCAGCGAGGATATTAACACTGAAGCTTTCTTT.

The chain recombines TRBV11-2 with TRBJ2-6, with a tentative D call TRBD2 (7 bases). CDR1 and CDR2 (germline): SGHAT, FQNNGV. Trimming removed 5 bases from V and 1 base from J, with 21 bases in between. The CDR3 consists of 19 residues. In nucleotides, the CDR3 is TGTGCCAGCAGCGGAGGAATCGGGGGGCGAATGTCTGGGGCCAACGTCCTGACTTTC. Its protein is CASSGGIGGRMSGANVLTF.

The V and J genes are TRBV10-3 and TRBJ2-3; the D gene could be TRBD1 or TRBD2 (5 bases each). Germline V gene data show CDR1 as ENHRY and CDR2 as SYGVKD. The CDR3 extends over 14 amino acids. V was cut by 2 bases and J by 2 bases, with 8 bases left in between. CDR3 residues: CAISERDPTDTQYF. CDR3 nucleotide sequence: TGTGCCATCAGTGAGCGGGACCCCACAGATACGCAGTATTTT.

The V gene is TRBV28, the J gene TRBJ2-1, with D possibly matching TRBD1 (6 bases). Germline values: CDR1 MDHEN, CDR2 SYDVKM. This CDR3 is built from 12 residues. CDR3 nucleotides: TGTGTTGCACTGGACAGTTTCGGTGAGCAGTTCTTC. It is translated as CVALDSFGEQFF.

The gene calls are TRBV27 and TRBJ2-5; tentative D call: TRBD1 (5 bases). The germline V gene has CDR1 MNHEY and CDR2 SMNVEV (reference sequence). This CDR3 region has 15 residues. Between the trimmed V and J ends, which lost 2 bases and 4 bases, there was a span of 14 bases. CDR3 DNA sequence: TGTGCCAGCAGTTTAGCAGCCAGGGTCGGAGAGACCCAGTACTTC. Encoded protein: CASSLAARVGETQYF.

This chain joins TRBV5-1 and TRBJ2-3, with TRBD1 matching 7 bases. The CDR3 sequence is 14 residues long. The J segment lost 2 bases and the V segment lost 3 bases, leaving 3 bases of the junction unmatched. Germline CDR1 reads SGHRS; CDR2 reads YFSETQ. Here the CDR3 reads CASSSQGPTDTQYF. CDR3 nucleotide sequence: TGCGCCAGCAGCTCACAGGGGCCCACAGATACGCAGTATTTT.

This chain uses TRBV18 with TRBJ2-5, with 7 nucleotides matching TRBD1. This CDR3 comprises 15 residues. V lost 1 base and J lost 3; bases outside the gene matches: 5. Germline CDR1 KGHSH, CDR2 LQKENI. The CDR3 DNA follows: TGTGCCAGCTCACCACAACAGGGGCTAGAAGAGACCCAGTACTTC. This codes for CASSPQQGLEETQYF.

This clone turned up a few times. The sample contains more than one DNA sequence encoding this CDR3. This chain joins TRBV5-1 and TRBJ2-2; D unclear. The CDR3 contains 15 residues. V lost 1 base to trimming and J lost 2 bases, with 9 bases between them. The germline V gene encodes CDR1 SGHRS and CDR2 YFSETQ. The chain's CDR3 is CASSLQTLNTGELFF. The CDR3 nucleotides read TGCGCCAGCAGCTTGCAGACACTTAACACCGGGGAGCTGTTTTTT.

This clone was observed a few times. The genes are TRBV7-3 and TRBJ2-2; D gene unclear. Germline V gives CDR1 SGHTA, CDR2 FQGTGA. The CDR3 covers 13 residues. Trimming removed 1 base at V and 5 bases at J, with 5 bases between. The CDR3 loop reads CASSLRGTGELFF. DNA for the CDR3: TGTGCCAGCAGCTTAAGGGGAACCGGGGAGCTGTTTTTT.

CDR3 amino acids: CASRPRQRIQETQYF. CDR3 sequence (DNA): TGTGCCAGCAGACCTCGACAGCGAATCCAAGAGACCCAGTACTTC. This chain connects TRBV3-1 (or the pseudogene TRBV3-2) to TRBJ2-5; D is possibly TRBD1 (5 bases). The CDR3 totals 15 residues. Trimming took 6 bases from V and 1 from J, leaving 15 bases between them. Germline V CDR1 and CDR2: LGHDT, YNNKEL (reference sequence).

This clone was seen only once. The V and J genes are TRBV15 and TRBJ2-5; D is unresolved. From germline, CDR1 is LNHNV and CDR2 YYDKDF (reference sequence). Trimming left V 9 bases short and J 5 bases short, with 16 bases between. This CDR3 has 13 amino acids. The CDR3 coding sequence is TGTGCCACTCGAACCGGGTCCGCGGAGACCCAGTACTTC. It yields the protein CATRTGSAETQYF.

V is TRBV6-2 or TRBV6-3 and J is TRBJ2-1; tentatively, D is TRBD2 (5 bases). The CDR3 totals 13 residues. The germline V and J ends were trimmed by 3 bases and 12 bases, with 15 bases remaining between them. Germline V CDR1 and CDR2: MNHEY, SVGEGT. The CDR3 protein is CASSYLRGLWQFF. In DNA form, the CDR3 reads TGTGCCAGCAGTTATTTGCGAGGGTTGTGGCAGTTCTTC.

This sequence joins TRBV7-9 and TRBJ1-2; TRBD1 aligns across 7 bases. In germline, CDR1 is SEHNR, CDR2 FQNEAQ (reference sequence). Trimming at V came to 2 bases and at J to 0 bases, leaving 9 bases not matched to a gene. The CDR3 length is 17 residues. The CDR3 nucleotides are TGTGCCAGCAGCTTACCCCCGGCAGGGGGAGCTAACTATGGCTACACCTTC. This translates into CASSLPPAGGANYGYTF.

In its sample, this clone was seen a few times. DNA of the CDR3: TGCGCCAGCAGCTTGGAGCCACAGGGCGAGAATGAAAAACTGTTTTTT. Its protein product is CASSLEPQGENEKLFF. V usage is TRBV5-1 and J usage is TRBJ1-4; a weak D match, TRBD1 (6 bases). The V end lost 0 bases, the J end lost 5 bases, and 14 bases lay between the germline ends. Germline V gene lookup returns CDR1 SGHRS and CDR2 YFSETQ. The CDR3 spans 16 residues.

This clone was seen only a few times. The gene calls are TRBV10-1 and TRBJ1-1; D ambiguous. V lost 0 bases, J lost 1 base, and 3 bases lay in between. This CDR3 has 13 residues. Germline V CDR1 and CDR2: WNHNN, SYGVQD (reference sequence). CDR3 DNA sequence: TGCGCCAGCAGTGAGTCGAAGAACACTGAAGCTTTCTTT. Encoded protein: CASSESKNTEAFF.

This clone was detected a few times. This chain joins TRBV18 and TRBJ2-2; D not resolved. V lost 6 bases, J lost 2 bases, and 7 bases lay in between. The CDR3 runs to 13 residues. Germline values: CDR1 KGHSH, CDR2 LQKENI. The CDR3 loop reads CASSYSNTGELFF. The CDR3 coding sequence is TGTGCCAGCTCTTACTCTAACACCGGGGAGCTGTTTTTT. Based on the CDR3 plus reference TRBV18 and TRBJ2-2, the full variable domain is NAGVMQNPRHLVRRRGQEARLRCSPMKGHSHVYWYRQLPEEGLKFMVYLQKENIIDESGMPKERFSAEFPKEGPSILRIQQVVRGDSAAYFCASSYSNTGELFFGEGSRLTVL.

Only a few counts were recorded for this clone. V is TRBV19 and J is TRBJ1-1, with D perhaps matching TRBD1 (5 bases). CDR1 and CDR2 (germline): LNHDA, SQIVND (reference sequence). This CDR3 contains 14 residues. Between the trimmed V and J ends, which lost 6 bases and 4 bases, there was a span of 15 bases. This CDR3 reads CASRSGPGGTEAFF. In DNA form, the CDR3 reads TGTGCCAGTAGGTCGGGGCCCGGAGGCACTGAAGCTTTCTTT.

CDR3 sequence: CASRLSIRYNQPQHF. For the CDR3, the DNA is TGTGCCAGCAGGCTTTCGATCAGGTACAATCAGCCCCAGCATTTT. The rearrangement uses TRBV6-1 and TRBJ1-5, with no clear D. Trimming took 6 bases from V and 3 from J, leaving 15 bases between them. The CDR3 consists of 15 residues. Looked up from germline, CDR1 is MNHNS and CDR2 is SASEGT.

This clone has only one observation. V gene TRBV29-1 combines with J gene TRBJ2-5, with 7 bases matching TRBD1. Germline V lookup: CDR1 SQVTM, CDR2 ANQGSEA. V was clipped by 7 bases and J by 5 bases; unmatched bases: 10. The CDR3 totals 13 residues. CDR3 bases: TGCAGCGCCGAGGACAGGCCGCTCGAGACCCAGTACTTC. Amino acid sequence: CSAEDRPLETQYF.

This rearrangement joins TRBV24-1 to TRBJ1-4; no clear D gene. The ends were cut back, 0 bases at V and 14 bases at J, with 9 bases in the middle. Germline V lookup: CDR1 KGHDR, CDR2 SFDVKD. The CDR3 covers 12 residues. In DNA, the CDR3 is TGTGCCACCAGTGATTTGAAGGGTACCCTGTTTTTT. As protein: CATSDLKGTLFF.

The chain employs TRBV4-3 and TRBJ1-2; TRBD1 is a possible D gene (5 bases). This CDR3 contains 15 residues. Between the trimmed V and J ends, which lost 5 bases and 2 bases, there was a span of 15 bases. Germline loops: CDR1 LGHNA, CDR2 YSLEER. CDR3 protein: CASSGTLQENYGYTF. For the CDR3, the DNA is TGCGCCAGCAGCGGAACCTTACAGGAGAACTATGGCTACACCTTC.

This chain connects TRBV6-2 or TRBV6-3 to TRBJ2-1; D perhaps matches TRBD2 (6 bases). Trimming took off 3 bases at V and 6 bases at J, with 18 bases between the two ends. The germline V gene has CDR1 MNHEY and CDR2 SVGEGT. This CDR3 has 16 residues. The CDR3 loop is CASSYGGGAGGNEQFF. CDR3 DNA: TGTGCCAGCAGTTATGGCGGAGGGGCCGGGGGCAATGAGCAGTTCTTC.

The chain combines TRBV9 with TRBJ2-2, with D possibly TRBD1 on 6 matching bases. Per the germline V gene, CDR1 is SGDLS and CDR2 is YYNGEE. There are 15 residues in the CDR3. V dropped 0 bases and J dropped 1 base, with 7 bases sitting between them. The CDR3 region has the DNA TGTGCCAGCAGCGTAGGAGGGGGGAACACCGGGGAGCTGTTTTTT. Translation: CASSVGGGNTGELFF.

The chain is built from TRBV29-1 and TRBJ1-2; D uncertain. CDR3 length equals 13 residues. Germline V gene lookup returns CDR1 SQVTM and CDR2 ANQGSEA. V lost 6 bases and J 3 bases, leaving 14 bases between the germline ends. The CDR3 is CSVNRGRYYGYTF. CDR3 in DNA: TGCAGCGTCAACCGAGGACGATACTATGGCTACACCTTC.